These 20 T cell receptor beta chains originate from one sample sequenced in a study of CD8 T cells in ankylosing spondylitis. Overall study findings and caveats: A TCR beta motif made of under 10 highly homologous variants seemed typical of ankylosing spondylitis blood.

Which antigens these TCRs recognize remains unknown. TCRdb reprocessed the 5' RACE reads with MiXCR, giving one entry per CDR3 protein. The table shows a few hundred thousand distinct CDR3 sequences, with 9.5% to 15% occurring only once. The source material was blood, either unsorted or a sorted T cell fraction (not recorded which). Every receptor here comes from a male donor with ankylosing spondylitis.

This sequence joins TRBV6-4 and TRBJ2-1; maybe TRBD1 (5 bases). V lost 6 bases to trimming and J lost 0 bases, with 12 bases between them. The CDR3 is made up of 15 amino acids. The germline V gene has CDR1 MRHNA and CDR2 SNTAGT. The CDR3 DNA sequence: TGTGCCAGCAGAATCGACAGAAGCTCCTACAATGAGCAGTTCTTC. Amino acid sequence: CASRIDRSSYNEQFF.

The chain employs TRBV4-1 and TRBJ2-1; D is possibly TRBD2 (7 bases). The CDR3 has 17 amino acids. From germline, CDR1 is MGHRA and CDR2 YSYEKL. Trimming took 0 bases from V and 3 from J, leaving 15 bases between them. The CDR3 sequence is CASSQDQGREIYNEQFF. The CDR3 nucleotides read TGCGCCAGCAGCCAAGATCAGGGGCGGGAGATCTACAATGAGCAGTTCTTC.

This chain joins TRBV2 and TRBJ1-2; TRBD1 aligns across 9 bases. After removal of 8 bases from V and 8 bases from J, the junction contained 12 bases not matched to a gene. The germline gives CDR1 SNHLY, CDR2 FYNNEI. This CDR3 is 14 amino acids long. This chain's CDR3 is CASGSGQGLRGYTF. The DNA for the CDR3 is TGTGCCAGCGGCTCCGGACAGGGGCTAAGGGGCTACACCTTC.

A word on this clonotype: Germline and junction disagree at one end, which may indicate a read error. V gene TRBV20-1 combines with J gene TRBJ2-3, with D perhaps matching TRBD2 (6 bases). The length of the CDR3 is 13 residues. Germline lookup yields CDR1 DFQATT and CDR2 SNEGSKA (reference sequence). The CDR3: CSARALLAASEHF. In DNA, the CDR3 is TGCAGTGCTAGGGCGTTACTAGCTGCTTCTGAGCATTTT.

CDR3 loop: CATRTRSPTDTQYF. The CDR3 DNA sequence: TGTGCCACCCGGACTAGATCCCCTACAGATACGCAGTATTTT. The chain is built from TRBV24-1 and TRBJ2-3; 7 bases map to TRBD2. CDR3 length: 14 amino acids. Looked up from germline, CDR1 is KGHDR and CDR2 is SFDVKD. The V and J ends lost 9 bases and 3 bases, in that order; junction bases with no gene match: 8.

This clonotype has only a few counts. V usage is TRBV3-1 and J usage is TRBJ2-3, with D perhaps TRBD2 (6 bases). Germline lookup yields CDR1 LGHDT and CDR2 YNNKEL (reference sequence). V lost 4 bases and J lost 8, with 16 bases in between. CDR3 length: 14 residues. CDR3 sequence: CASSPRHQGGTQYF. CDR3 DNA sequence: TGTGCCAGCAGCCCCCGGCACCAGGGAGGTACGCAGTATTTT.

This clonotype has a count of ten or more. This chain uses TRBV5-1 with TRBJ1-3; D is uncertain. The germline V and J ends were trimmed by 2 bases and 0 bases, with 6 bases remaining between them. The CDR3 runs 14 residues. CDR1 and CDR2 (germline): SGHRS, YFSETQ. CDR3 sequence (DNA): TGCGCCAGCAGCTTAGATAGCTCTGGAAACACCATATATTTT. The encoded protein is CASSLDSSGNTIYF.

This clonotype has a handful of counts. The chain joins TRBV5-1 to TRBJ1-2; unclear D gene. Germline CDR1 reads SGHRS; CDR2 reads YFSETQ. This CDR3 has 14 amino acids. V dropped 4 bases and J dropped 5 bases, with 15 bases sitting between them. The CDR3 here is CASSPFQEAYGYTF. As DNA, the CDR3 is TGCGCCAGCAGCCCCTTCCAGGAAGCATATGGCTACACCTTC.

The J gene is TRBJ2-7, the V gene TRBV18, with 7 nucleotides matching TRBD1. Germline CDR1 reads KGHSH; CDR2 reads LQKENI. The CDR3 has 16 residues. The trim removed 2 bases at V and 0 bases at J, leaving 7 bases unmatched. CDR3 sequence reads: CASSPADRAGSYEQYV. CDR3 DNA sequence: TGTGCCAGCTCACCAGCTGACAGGGCAGGCTCCTACGAGCAGTACGTC.

The chain combines TRBV5-1 with TRBJ1-1; maybe TRBD1 (6 bases). Germline-derived CDR1 and CDR2 are SGHRS and YFSETQ. The CDR3 runs to 15 residues. The V and J ends lost 3 bases and 1 base respectively, with 13 bases between them. The CDR3 DNA follows: TGCGCCAGCAGCTATACCGGGACAAGGAACACTGAAGCTTTCTTT. It is translated as CASSYTGTRNTEAFF.

The table lists this clonotype with a few counts. The rearrangement joins TRBV6-5 to TRBJ2-1, with 8 bases aligning to TRBD2. The junction had 11 bases not matched to a gene; V was cut back by 3 bases and J by 10 bases. This CDR3 is 15 amino acids long. Germline CDR1 reads MNHEY; CDR2 reads SVGAGI. In DNA form, the CDR3 reads TGTGCCAGCAGTTATGTGACGGGAGGGAATGACGAGCAGTTCTTC. Its protein is CASSYVTGGNDEQFF.

J is TRBJ2-1 and V is TRBV25-1, with 9 bases lining up with TRBD2. Trimming cost V 1 base and J 6 bases; bases outside gene matches: 10. Germline CDR1 is MGHDK and CDR2 is SYGVNS. This CDR3 is built from 17 residues. DNA of the CDR3: TGTGCCAGCAGTGAATGGGCGGTAGCGGGAGAAGCCAATGAGCAGTTCTTC. Protein: CASSEWAVAGEANEQFF.

This clonotype was counted only a few times. The chain couples TRBV20-1 to TRBJ1-5; D gene unclear. Trimming took off 1 base at V and 4 bases at J, with 11 bases between the two ends. From germline, CDR1 is DFQATT and CDR2 SNEGSKA (reference sequence). This CDR3 region has 14 residues. CDR3 amino acids: CSARGAIGNQPQHF. The CDR3 nucleotides read TGCAGTGCTAGAGGGGCTATAGGGAATCAGCCCCAGCATTTT.

This clonotype came up many times. V gene TRBV6-6 combines with J gene TRBJ2-1, with no clear D. The CDR3 totals 11 residues. Germline CDR1 MNHNY, CDR2 SVGAGI (reference sequence). V lost 3 bases, J lost 8 bases, and 5 bases lay in between. As DNA, the CDR3 is TGTGCCAGCAGTTATTTGGATGAGCAGTTCTTC. Its protein product is CASSYLDEQFF.

The sample holds a few counts of this clonotype. The chain recombines TRBV16 with TRBJ1-4; possible D gene TRBD1, 5 bases. V was shortened by 6 bases and J by 4 bases, with 18 bases between the two germline ends. The CDR3 is made up of 16 amino acids. Per the germline V gene, CDR1 is KGHSY and CDR2 is FQNENV. CDR3 protein: CASRPLGGTFNEKLFF. The CDR3 coding sequence is TGTGCCAGCAGACCCCTTGGGGGGACCTTTAATGAAAAACTGTTTTTT.

This clonotype occurred many times. The genes are TRBV7-8 and TRBJ1-4; D is unresolved. V gave up 5 bases and J gave up 2 bases, with 15 bases separating them. The CDR3 loop spans 16 amino acids. CDR1 SGHVS and CDR2 FQNEAQ come from the germline V gene. This chain's CDR3 is CASSLRGKTTNEKLFF. The CDR3 DNA reads TGTGCCAGCAGCCTTAGAGGGAAAACGACTAATGAAAAACTGTTTTTT.

This clonotype has only a few counts. V is TRBV15 and J is TRBJ2-1; 8 nucleotides match TRBD2. V trimming: 5 bases; J trimming: 0 bases; junction bases outside the gene matches: 9. The germline gives CDR1 LNHNV, CDR2 YYDKDF (reference sequence). The length of the CDR3 is 17 residues. The CDR3 nucleotides are TGTGCCACCAGCCCATTGTCTAGCGGGTACTCCTACAATGAGCAGTTCTTC. It codes for CATSPLSSGYSYNEQFF.

The V and J genes are TRBV7-9 and TRBJ1-3; D is perhaps TRBD1 (6 bases). V was shortened by 5 bases and J by 3 bases, with 14 bases between the two germline ends. There are 15 residues in the CDR3. Germline V gene data show CDR1 as SEHNR and CDR2 as FQNEAQ (reference sequence). The CDR3 loop reads CASSPGAGDGNTIYF. The CDR3 DNA reads TGTGCCAGCAGCCCAGGGGCAGGGGATGGAAACACCATATATTTT.

This clonotype has just a few counts. V is TRBV6-1 and J is TRBJ2-4, with D maybe TRBD1 (6 bases). The CDR3 runs to 15 residues. V was shortened by 0 bases and J by 6 bases, with 12 bases between the two germline ends. In germline, CDR1 is MNHNS, CDR2 SASEGT. The DNA for the CDR3 is TGTGCCAGCAGTGAAGCCGCAGGGGACCGAAACATTCAGTACTTC. Protein sequence: CASSEAAGDRNIQYF.

This clonotype has at least ten counts. V gene TRBV4-1 combines with J gene TRBJ2-1; tentative D call: TRBD1 (5 bases). The CDR3 consists of 16 residues. Trimming pared 5 bases from V and 5 bases from J, leaving 19 bases between. CDR1 is MGHRA, CDR2 YSYEKL, per germline. The DNA of the CDR3 is TGCGCCAGCAGCTCCAGGCAGGGCTTAGTGAACAATGAGCAGTTCTTC. It yields the protein CASSSRQGLVNNEQFF.